The 10 T cell receptor beta chains below were found in one sample sequenced in a study of blood T cell repertoires in COVID-19. Libraries were prepared by immunoSEQ multiplex PCR; TCRdb keeps only in-frame clonotypes and omits some of them. Here the sample spans 150,000 to 200,000 clones, more than 70% being singletons. Material for sequencing was peripheral blood. These receptors were obtained from a man aged 40-49 years with active or convalescent COVID-19.

The V call is TRBV5-4, the J call TRBJ2-2, with a weak D call TRBD2 (5 bases). Germline assignment: CDR1 SGHNT and CDR2 YYREEE (reference sequence). This CDR3 comprises 18 residues. Between the trimmed V and J ends, which lost 0 bases and 0 bases, there was a span of 15 bases. CDR3 sequence: CASSLANLRVSNTGELFF. CDR3 sequence (DNA): TGTGCCAGCAGCTTGGCCAATTTGAGGGTATCGAACACCGGGGAGCTGTTTTTT.

The chain employs TRBV7-2 and TRBJ2-3; 7 nucleotides match TRBD2. The CDR3 totals 17 residues. J was trimmed by 7 bases and V by 0 bases; bases with no gene match: 13. In germline, CDR1 is SGHTA, CDR2 FQGNSA. Here the CDR3 reads CASSLAVAGAFMNTQYF. As DNA, the CDR3 is TGTGCCAGCAGCTTAGCGGTGGCGGGAGCGTTTATGAATACGCAGTATTTT.

CDR3 sequence: CASSWDTAYEQYF. The CDR3 nucleotides read TGTGCCAGCAGTTGGGACACCGCCTACGAGCAGTACTTC. J is TRBJ2-7 and V is TRBV6-5; D might be TRBD1 (6 bases). The germline V gene has CDR1 MNHEY and CDR2 SVGAGI. The V gene lost 4 bases and the J gene lost 2 bases, with 9 bases spanning the gap. CDR3 length: 13 amino acids.

V and J are TRBV27 and TRBJ2-7, with 14 positions matching TRBD2. CDR1 and CDR2 from the germline V gene are MNHEY and SMNVEV (reference sequence). V was pared by 6 bases and J by 0 bases, with 13 bases of the junction left unmatched. This CDR3 has 19 residues. The CDR3 spells CASRPWGTSGSVGSYEQYF. The CDR3 DNA reads TGTGCCAGCAGACCCTGGGGGACTAGCGGGAGCGTAGGCTCCTACGAGCAGTACTTC.

Notes on this clone: Other DNA sequences in this sample translate to the same CDR3. The genes are TRBV28 and TRBJ2-7, with 11 bases identical to TRBD2. V shed 2 bases and J 3 bases; nucleotides not matched to a gene: 0. Germline CDR1 is MDHEN and CDR2 is SYDVKM. The CDR3 extends over 14 amino acids. CDR3 protein: CASSLTSGSYEQYF. The CDR3 DNA follows: TGTGCCAGCAGTTTAACTAGCGGGAGCTACGAGCAGTACTTC.

This chain joins TRBV3-1 (or the pseudogene TRBV3-2) and TRBJ1-4, with TRBD1 matching over 7 bases. The CDR3 is 14 residues long. V gave up 4 bases and J gave up 8 bases; unmatched junction bases: 7. The V gene's germline CDR1 is LGHDT and CDR2 YNNKEL (reference sequence). CDR3 protein: CASSLDRAIEKLFF. The CDR3 DNA follows: TGTGCCAGCAGCCTCGACAGGGCGATCGAAAAACTGTTTTTT.

V is TRBV7-9 and J is TRBJ2-7; 10 positions agree with TRBD1. The V and J ends lost 4 bases and 4 bases, in that order; junction bases with no gene match: 7. The CDR3 has 15 amino acids. Per the germline V gene, CDR1 is SEHNR and CDR2 is FQNEAQ (reference sequence). The CDR3 sequence is CASSSPGQGIYEQYF. The CDR3 nucleotides read TGTGCCAGCAGCTCTCCGGGACAGGGGATTTACGAGCAGTACTTC. The variable domain in full, with the rest retrieved from reference TRBV7-9 and TRBJ2-7, is DTGVSQNPRHKITKRGQNVTFRCDPISEHNRLYWYRQTLGQGPEFLTYFQNEAQLEKSRLLSDRFSAERPKGSFSTLEIQRTEQGDSAMYLCASSSPGQGIYEQYFGPGTRLTVT.

The CDR3, as DNA: TGTGCCAGCAGCCCATTGGGGACAGACTTTTTTTATCGTCGTGCCGGGGAGCTGTTTTTT. It is translated as CASSPLGTDFFYRRAGELFF. This rearrangement joins TRBV6-6 to TRBJ2-2; TRBD1 agrees at 7 bases. The germline V gene has CDR1 MNHNY and CDR2 SVGAGI (reference sequence). V trimming: 6 bases; J trimming: 6 bases; junction bases outside the gene matches: 25. CDR3 size: 20 residues.

The chain links TRBV28 to TRBJ1-4; TRBD1 matches 8 bases. Unmatched junction bases numbered 1, after V lost 5 bases and J lost 14 bases. The germline V gene has CDR1 MDHEN and CDR2 SYDVKM. The CDR3 consists of 10 residues. CDR3 sequence: CASSDRGLFF. The CDR3 DNA follows: TGTGCCAGCAGTGACAGGGGCCTGTTTTTT.

This chain connects TRBV24-1 to TRBJ2-2; perhaps TRBD1 as D (5 bases). Germline V lookup: CDR1 KGHDR, CDR2 SFDVKD. The CDR3 is 15 residues long. Deletions cut 0 bases from V and 9 bases from J, with 13 bases between. In DNA form, the CDR3 reads TGTGCCACCAGTGATTTGGCGCAGGGTGACTGGGAGCTGTTTTTT. Translation gives CATSDLAQGDWELFF.